Listed below are T cell receptor beta chains from one sample, sequenced in a study of T-cell reconstitution after alpha-beta-depleted transplantation in children. TCRdb independently ran MiXCR on the PCR reads; one entry per CDR3 protein. The sample comprises 250,000 or so distinct CDR3 sequences, 6.5% to 9% of which are singletons, and about 6.4% rests with the top ten. This specimen consisted of PBMCs, mostly from graft donor cells, obtained 180 days after TCRalphabeta/CD19-depleted stem cell transplant. The source is a male patient aged 10 to 17 who had a stem cell transplant for acute lymphoblastic leukemia, so the T cells may come from the graft donor. Both conserved end residues are part of each CDR3. A D gene is named only where the DNA matches it firmly. Clone size is given for some rows only: seen once, a few or many times, or a class if the clone is expanded.

>.|TRBJ2-1|TRBV20-1|.
CSARPRPWLGENEQFF
TGCAGTGCTAGACCGAGACCGTGGCTGGGGGAGAATGAGCAGTTCTTC
>many|TRBJ2-5|TRBV3-1|TRBD2
CASSQDPLLAEQETQYF
TGTGCCAGCAGCCAAGATCCGCTACTAGCGGAGCAAGAGACCCAGTACTTC
>many|TRBJ2-5|TRBV3-1|.
CASSQGTPSTF
TGTGCCAGCAGCCAGGGGACCCCCTCCACCTTC
>many|TRBJ2-4|TRBV4-1|TRBD2
CASSPLAGATKNIQYF
TGCGCCAGCAGCCCTCTAGCGGGAGCGACCAAAAACATTCAGTACTTC
>many|TRBJ1-2|TRBV6-1|.
CASRFRDHYGYTF
TGTGCCAGCAGATTCAGGGATCACTATGGCTACACCTTC
>many|TRBJ1-6|TRBV4-3|.
CASSQEAAGNSPLHF
TGCGCCAGCAGCCAAGAAGCGGCAGGCAATTCACCCCTCCACTTT
>many|TRBJ2-2|TRBV29-1|.
CSVEQGGELFF
TGCAGCGTCGAACAGGGCGGGGAGCTGTTTTTT
>many|TRBJ2-7|TRBV29-1|.
CSVVWSGGPYEQYF
TGCAGCGTTGTATGGAGTGGAGGCCCCTACGAGCAGTACTTC
>.|TRBJ1-3|TRBV28|.
CASRGAEIGNTIYF
TGTGCCAGCCGAGGGGCGGAGATTGGAAACACCATATATTTT
>many|TRBJ1-2|TRBV29-1|.
CSVDMGHFNYGYTF
TGCAGCGTTGATATGGGACACTTTAACTATGGCTACACCTTC
>.|TRBJ2-7|TRBV7-2|.
CASSLVDIGSYEQYF
TGTGCCAGCAGCTTAGTCGACATTGGCTCCTACGAGCAGTACTTC
>many|TRBJ1-1|TRBV14|TRBD1
CASGQEGRGTEAFF
TGTGCCAGCGGACAGGAGGGGAGGGGAACTGAAGCTTTCTTT
>.|TRBJ1-3|TRBV11-2|.
CASSPSRPGNTIYF
TGTGCCAGCAGTCCCTCTCGGCCCGGAAACACCATATATTTT
>many|TRBJ2-1|TRBV10-3|.
CAISEDHRARANEQFF
TGTGCCATCAGTGAGGATCACAGGGCTCGTGCAAATGAGCAGTTCTTC
>many|TRBJ2-7|TRBV6-1|.
CASSDGLGSYEQYF
TGTGCCAGCAGTGATGGCCTTGGCAGCTACGAGCAGTACTTC
>many|TRBJ2-7|TRBV5-1|.
CASSLYLKTGLIHEQYF
TGCGCCAGCAGCTTGTATTTAAAGACAGGATTAATACACGAGCAGTACTTC
>many|TRBJ2-7|TRBV5-5|TRBD2
CASSFSGTSGIYEQYF
TGTGCCAGCAGCTTTTCCGGGACTAGCGGGATCTACGAGCAGTACTTC
>many|TRBJ2-5|TRBV4-2|TRBD2
CASSQVGLAGGLQETQYF
TGTGCCAGCAGCCAAGTGGGCCTAGCGGGGGGTTTACAAGAGACCCAGTACTTC
>many|TRBJ1-6|TRBV7-3|.
CASSLKAGQGSPLHF
TGTGCCAGCAGCTTAAAGGCAGGGCAAGGATCACCCCTCCACTTT
>many|TRBJ2-5|TRBV5-1|TRBD2
CASSLGTSGGETQYF
TGCGCCAGCAGCTTGGGGACTAGCGGCGGGGAGACCCAGTACTTC
>.|TRBJ2-5|TRBV5-6|.
CASSDPRAEGTQYF
TGTGCCAGCAGCGATCCCCGGGCCGAAGGGACCCAGTACTTC
>many|TRBJ2-7|TRBV29-1|.
CSVGRSGEQYF
TGCAGCGTTGGTAGATCTGGAGAGCAGTACTTC
>many|TRBJ2-1|TRBV10-2|.
CASRSGLDPYNEQFF
TGCGCCAGCAGGAGCGGGCTAGACCCCTACAATGAGCAGTTCTTC
>many|TRBJ2-3|TRBV4-3|.
CASSQMTGGLTDTQYF
TGCGCCAGCAGCCAAATGACGGGGGGCCTCACAGATACGCAGTATTTT
>many|TRBJ2-3|TRBV12-3/TRBV12-4|TRBD2
CASSPTSGGPSTDTQYF
TGTGCCAGCAGTCCGACTAGCGGGGGCCCTTCCACAGATACGCAGTATTTT
>many|TRBJ2-1|TRBV27|.
CASSANRDNEQFF
TGTGCCAGCAGTGCTAACAGAGACAATGAGCAGTTCTTC
>.|TRBJ2-1|TRBV7-2|TRBD2
CASSSRLAGSYNEQFF
TGTGCCAGCAGCTCCCGTTTAGCGGGGTCCTACAATGAGCAGTTCTTC
>many|TRBJ2-7|TRBV10-2|.
CASTLIGGGPSYEQYF
TGCGCCAGCACCCTAATTGGGGGAGGCCCCTCCTACGAGCAGTACTTC
>many|TRBJ2-7|TRBV9|TRBD2
CASSATEGGRIHEQYF
TGTGCCAGCAGCGCCACAGAGGGCGGGAGAATCCACGAGCAGTACTTC
>.|TRBJ2-3|TRBV7-6|TRBD2
CASSAGTSGGLGTQYF
TGTGCCAGCAGCGCCGGGACTAGCGGGGGGCTGGGTACGCAGTATTTT
>few|TRBJ2-3|TRBV11-2|.
CASSWTLLGTDTQYF
TGTGCCAGCAGCTGGACTCTCTTAGGGACAGATACGCAGTATTTT
>many|TRBJ1-1|TRBV29-1|.
CSVEDGGRRTEAFF
TGCAGCGTCGAAGACGGGGGCAGAAGGACTGAAGCTTTCTTT